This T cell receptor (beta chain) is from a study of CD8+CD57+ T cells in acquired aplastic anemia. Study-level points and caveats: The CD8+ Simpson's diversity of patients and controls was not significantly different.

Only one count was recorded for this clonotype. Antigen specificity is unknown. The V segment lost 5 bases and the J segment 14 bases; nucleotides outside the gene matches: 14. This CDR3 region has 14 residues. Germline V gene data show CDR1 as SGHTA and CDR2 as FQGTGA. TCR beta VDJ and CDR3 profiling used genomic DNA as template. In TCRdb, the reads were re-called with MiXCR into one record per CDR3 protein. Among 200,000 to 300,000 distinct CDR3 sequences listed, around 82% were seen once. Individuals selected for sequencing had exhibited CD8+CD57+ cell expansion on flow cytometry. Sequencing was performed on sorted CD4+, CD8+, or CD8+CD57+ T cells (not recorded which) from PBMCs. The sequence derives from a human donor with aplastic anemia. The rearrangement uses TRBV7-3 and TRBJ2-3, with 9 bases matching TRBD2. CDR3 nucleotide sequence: TGTGCCAGCAGCCTAGCGGGATGTCCCGATACCCCGTATTTT. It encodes CASSLAGCPDTPYF.